This TCR beta chain was retrieved from a study of cytomegalovirus exposure and HLA in healthy donors. Assay used: immunoSEQ multiplex PCR; TCRdb lists only in-frame clones, some missing. The data contain approximately 100,000 clones, roughly 86% of them seen just once; the ten biggest clones take up less than 2.5%. Separate from the approximately 730-subject first cohort, the 120-subject validation cohort was the one that the donors belonged to. The CDR3 has 14 residues. Per germline, CDR1 SEHNR and CDR2 FQNEAQ (reference sequence). Trimming stripped 8 bases from V and 5 bases from J, with 18 bases between.

The genes are TRBV7-9 and TRBJ1-2; D gene unclear. The sample taken for sequencing was PBMCs. The clonotype was recovered from a woman aged 18-29 years in good health and CMV-seronegative. The CDR3 spells CASSTRRQTYGYTF. For the CDR3, the DNA is TGTGCCAGCTCAACCCGGCGGCAGACGTATGGCTACACCTTC.